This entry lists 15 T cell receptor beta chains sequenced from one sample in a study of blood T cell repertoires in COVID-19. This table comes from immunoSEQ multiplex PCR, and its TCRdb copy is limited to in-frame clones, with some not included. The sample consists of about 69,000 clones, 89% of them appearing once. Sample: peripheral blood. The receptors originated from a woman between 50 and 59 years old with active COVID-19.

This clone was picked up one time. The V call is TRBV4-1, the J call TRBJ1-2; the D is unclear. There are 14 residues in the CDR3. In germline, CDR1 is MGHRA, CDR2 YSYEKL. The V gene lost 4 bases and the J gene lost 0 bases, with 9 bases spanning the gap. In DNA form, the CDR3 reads TGCGCCAGCAGCCTGGGAGGTTCTAACTATGGCTACACCTTC. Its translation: CASSLGGSNYGYTF.

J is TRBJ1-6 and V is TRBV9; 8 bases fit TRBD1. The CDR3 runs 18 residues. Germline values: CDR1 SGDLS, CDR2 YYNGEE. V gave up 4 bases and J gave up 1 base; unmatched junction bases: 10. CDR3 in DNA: TGTGCCAGCAGCTCCACGCCAGGGGGCGGGTCCTATAATTCACCCCTCCACTTT. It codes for CASSSTPGGGSYNSPLHF.

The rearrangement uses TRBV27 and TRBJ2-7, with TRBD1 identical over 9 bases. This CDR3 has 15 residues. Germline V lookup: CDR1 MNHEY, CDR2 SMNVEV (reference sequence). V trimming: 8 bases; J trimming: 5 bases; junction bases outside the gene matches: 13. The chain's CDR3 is CASYPRRDRVNEQYF. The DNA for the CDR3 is TGTGCCAGCTACCCCCGCCGGGACAGGGTCAACGAGCAGTACTTC.

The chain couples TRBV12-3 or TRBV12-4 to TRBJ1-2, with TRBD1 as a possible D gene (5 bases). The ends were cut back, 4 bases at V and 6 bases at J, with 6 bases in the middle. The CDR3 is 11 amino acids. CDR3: CASSSGNGYTF. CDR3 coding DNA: TGTGCCAGCAGTTCAGGGAATGGCTACACCTTC.

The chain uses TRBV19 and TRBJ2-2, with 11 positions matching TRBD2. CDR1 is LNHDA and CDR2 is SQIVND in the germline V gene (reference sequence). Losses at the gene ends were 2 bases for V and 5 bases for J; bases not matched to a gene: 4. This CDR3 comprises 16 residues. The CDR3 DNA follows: TGTGCCAGTAGTATACTAGCGGGAGGAAGGACCGGGGAGCTGTTTTTT. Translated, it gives CASSILAGGRTGELFF.

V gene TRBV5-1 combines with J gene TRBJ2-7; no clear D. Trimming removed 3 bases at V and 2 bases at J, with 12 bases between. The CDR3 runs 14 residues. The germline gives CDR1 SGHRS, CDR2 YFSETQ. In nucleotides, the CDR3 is TGCGCCAGCAGCTCCCTGACGGGTACCTACGAGCAGTACTTC. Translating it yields CASSSLTGTYEQYF.

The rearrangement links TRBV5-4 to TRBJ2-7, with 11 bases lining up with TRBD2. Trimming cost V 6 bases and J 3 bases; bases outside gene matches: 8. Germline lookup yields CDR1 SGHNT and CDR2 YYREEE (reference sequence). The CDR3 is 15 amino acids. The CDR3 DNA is TGTGCCAGCATCATCTCCGGGACTAGCGGCTACGAGCAGTACTTC. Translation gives CASIISGTSGYEQYF. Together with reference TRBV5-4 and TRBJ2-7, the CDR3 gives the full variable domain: ETGVTQSPTHLIKTRGQQVTLRCSSQSGHNTVSWYQQALGQGPQFIFQYYREEENGRGNFPPRFSGLQFPNYSSELNVNALELDDSALYLCASIISGTSGYEQYFGPGTRLTVT.

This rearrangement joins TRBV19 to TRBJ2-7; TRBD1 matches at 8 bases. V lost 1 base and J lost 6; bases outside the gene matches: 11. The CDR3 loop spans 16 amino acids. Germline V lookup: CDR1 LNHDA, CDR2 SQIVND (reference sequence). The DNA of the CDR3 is TGTGCCAGTAGTATAGCATCGGGACAGGTCGGATCCGAGCAGTACTTC. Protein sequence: CASSIASGQVGSEQYF.

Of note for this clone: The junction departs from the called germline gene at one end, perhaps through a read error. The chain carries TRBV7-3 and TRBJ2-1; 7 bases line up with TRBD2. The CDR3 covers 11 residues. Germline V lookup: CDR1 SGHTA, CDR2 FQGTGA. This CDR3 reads CASSLARELFF. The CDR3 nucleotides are TGTGCCAGCAGCCTAGCGCGGGAGCTGTTCTTC.

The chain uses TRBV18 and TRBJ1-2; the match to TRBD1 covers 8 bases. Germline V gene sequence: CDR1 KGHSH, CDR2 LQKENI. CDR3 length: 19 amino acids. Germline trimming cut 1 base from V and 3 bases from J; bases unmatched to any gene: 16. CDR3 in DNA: TGTGCCAGCTCACCACGTCAAATTGGGGGTCCGACAGGGGACTATGGCTACACCTTC. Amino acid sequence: CASSPRQIGGPTGDYGYTF. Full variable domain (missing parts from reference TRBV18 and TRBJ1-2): NAGVMQNPRHLVRRRGQEARLRCSPMKGHSHVYWYRQLPEEGLKFMVYLQKENIIDESGMPKERFSAEFPKEGPSILRIQQVVRGDSAAYFCASSPRQIGGPTGDYGYTFGSGTRLTVV.

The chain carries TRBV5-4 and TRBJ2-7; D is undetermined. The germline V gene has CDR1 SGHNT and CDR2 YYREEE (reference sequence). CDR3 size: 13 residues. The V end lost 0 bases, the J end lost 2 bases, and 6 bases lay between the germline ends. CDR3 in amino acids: CASSLESTYEQYF. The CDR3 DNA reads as TGTGCCAGCAGCTTGGAATCTACCTACGAGCAGTACTTC.

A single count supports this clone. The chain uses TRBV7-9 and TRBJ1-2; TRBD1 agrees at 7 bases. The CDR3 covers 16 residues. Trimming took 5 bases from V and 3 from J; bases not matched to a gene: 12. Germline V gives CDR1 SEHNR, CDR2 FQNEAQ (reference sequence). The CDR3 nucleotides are TGTGCCAGCAGCCAAAACGCAGGGGGATCGTACTATGGCTACACCTTC. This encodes CASSQNAGGSYYGYTF. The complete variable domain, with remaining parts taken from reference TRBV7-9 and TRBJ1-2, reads DTGVSQNPRHKITKRGQNVTFRCDPISEHNRLYWYRQTLGQGPEFLTYFQNEAQLEKSRLLSDRFSAERPKGSFSTLEIQRTEQGDSAMYLCASSQNAGGSYYGYTFGSGTRLTVV.

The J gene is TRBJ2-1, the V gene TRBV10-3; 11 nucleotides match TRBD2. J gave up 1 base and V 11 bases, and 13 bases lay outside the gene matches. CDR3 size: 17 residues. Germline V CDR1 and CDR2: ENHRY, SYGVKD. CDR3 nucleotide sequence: TGTGCCGTGAGACAGGGTTCTAGCGGGAGGTCCTACAATGAGCAGTTCTTC. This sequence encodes CAVRQGSSGRSYNEQFF.

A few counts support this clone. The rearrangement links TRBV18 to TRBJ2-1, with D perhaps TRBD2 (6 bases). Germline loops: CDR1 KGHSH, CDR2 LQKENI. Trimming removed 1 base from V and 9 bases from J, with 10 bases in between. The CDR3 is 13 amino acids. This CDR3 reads CASSPHTRGEQFF. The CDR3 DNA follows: TGTGCCAGCTCACCACACACGCGGGGTGAGCAGTTCTTC.

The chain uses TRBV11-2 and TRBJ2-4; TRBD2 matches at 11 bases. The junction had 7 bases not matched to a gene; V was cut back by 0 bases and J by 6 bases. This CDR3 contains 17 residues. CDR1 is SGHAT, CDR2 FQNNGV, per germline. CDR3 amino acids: CASSLEHGTSGVNIQYF. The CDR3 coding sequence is TGTGCCAGCAGCTTAGAGCACGGGACTAGCGGAGTAAACATTCAGTACTTC.